Listed below are T cell receptor beta chains from one sample, sequenced in a study of breast tumors, draining lymph nodes, adjacent tissues. TCRdb passed the multiplex PCR reads through MiXCR, listing each CDR3 protein once. The table shows 250,000 or so distinct CDR3 sequences, with about 30% occurring only once. The sample was axillary lymph node tissue. The receptors here all came from a female donor with breast cancer. Some clones in this sample may be carry-over from other donors' samples. The CDR3 runs from the conserved cysteine through the conserved F or W. The order of the fields is clone size, D gene, J gene, V gene, CDR3 DNA, CDR3 protein. A D gene is named only where the DNA matches it firmly. Some rows have no size entry. The others give once, few or many, or a class for an expanded clone.

>few|.|TRBJ2-7|TRBV6-5
TGTGCCAGTATGGGACGGATCTACGAGCAGTACTTC
CASMGRIYEQYF
>few|TRBD2|TRBJ2-7|TRBV27
TGTGCCAGCAGTTCCTTCCGGAGCGGGAGCTCGCCCTACGAGCAGTACTTC
CASSSFRSGSSPYEQYF
>.|TRBD1|TRBJ2-7|TRBV28
TGTGCCAGCAGAACCCGGACAGGGGTACCCTACGAGCAGTACTTC
CASRTRTGVPYEQYF
>few|.|TRBJ2-7|TRBV6-5
TGTGCCAGCAGTCCGAACGTCCGGGGTGGGACCTACGAGCAGTACTTC
CASSPNVRGGTYEQYF
>.|TRBD1|TRBJ2-2|TRBV6-5
TGTGCCAGCAGTCACAGGGGGCCGAACACCGGGGAGCTGTTTTTT
CASSHRGPNTGELFF
>.|.|TRBJ2-2|TRBV18
TGTGCCAGCTCAGCCAGTTCCCAGGGTCTCGGGGAGCTGTTTTTT
CASSASSQGLGELFF
>.|TRBD1|TRBJ1-1|TRBV7-9
TGTGCCAGCAGCCATGGGGACAGGAACACTGAAGCTTTCTTT
CASSHGDRNTEAFF
>.|.|TRBJ2-3|TRBV2
TGTGCCAGCAGTGTGCAGGGAGATACGCAGTGTTTT
CASSVQGDTQCF
>.|.|TRBJ2-7|TRBV7-2
TGTGCCAGCAGCTTAGGAGCCCCCCCCCACGAGCAGTACTTC
CASSLGAPPHEQYF
>.|TRBD2|TRBJ2-7|TRBV5-1
TGCGCCAGCGGCCGGACTAGCGCTACCTACGAGCAGTACTTC
CASGRTSATYEQYF
>many|.|TRBJ1-6|TRBV7-8
TGTGCCAGCAGCTCAAATTCACCCCTCCACTTT
CASSSNSPLHF
>many|.|TRBJ2-5|TRBV5-1
TGCGCCAGCAGCACTGGAGGGCCGAAGACCCAGTACTTC
CASSTGGPKTQYF
>.|TRBD2|TRBJ2-7|TRBV9
TGTGCCAGCAGCGCTTCCGGGACTAGCGCCATCTACGAGCAGTACTTC
CASSASGTSAIYEQYF
>many|TRBD1|TRBJ1-2|TRBV19
TGTGCCAGTAGAAAGGACAGGGTCACAGGGGGCTACACCTTC
CASRKDRVTGGYTF
>many|TRBD1|TRBJ2-1|TRBV20-1
TGCAGTGCCAGGGGACAGTATGAGCAGTTCTTC
CSARGQYEQFF
>many|.|TRBJ2-3|TRBV10-3
TGTGCCATCTCGGTACTGGATACGCAGTATTTT
CAISVLDTQYF
>many|TRBD1|TRBJ2-3|TRBV7-9
TGTGCCAGCAGCGGACCGACAGGGGGCCAAACCCATACGCAGTATTTT
CASSGPTGGQTHTQYF
>.|TRBD2|TRBJ2-1|TRBV7-9
TGTGCCAGCAGCTCATTCGGGGGGGGGGGGAGCTCCTACAATGAGCAGTTCTTC
CASSSFGGGGSSYNEQFF
>many|.|TRBJ1-6|TRBV5-1
TGCGCCAGCAACGCGCGGGGGTCGGATTCACCCCTCCACTTT
CASNARGSDSPLHF
>.|.|TRBJ1-3|TRBV10-3
TGTGCCATCAGTGAGCGGGACGGAAACACCATATATTTT
CAISERDGNTIYF
>many|TRBD2|TRBJ2-3|TRBV7-9
TGTGCCAGCAGCCCTAGCGGGGGGACAGATACGCAGTATTTT
CASSPSGGTDTQYF
>.|.|TRBJ2-5|TRBV7-2
TGTGCCAGCAGCGCCGGGACAAGGCAAGAGACCCAGTACTTC
CASSAGTRQETQYF
>many|TRBD1|TRBJ2-2|TRBV19
TGTGCCAGTAACTCGGAATCAGGGGGAGCGGACACCGGGGAGCTGTTTTTT
CASNSESGGADTGELFF
>.|TRBD2|TRBJ2-3|TRBV10-2
TGCGCCAGCGGGGAGGGGTTCGATACGCAGTATTTT
CASGEGFDTQYF
>many|.|TRBJ2-7|TRBV10-1
TGCGCCAGCAGTCAGCAGGGATATCCCTACGAGCAGTACTTC
CASSQQGYPYEQYF
>.|.|TRBJ2-1|TRBV27
TGTGCCAGCAGCTCCCCCCTATCCAATGAGCAGTTCTTC
CASSSPLSNEQFF
>many|.|TRBJ1-5|TRBV20-1
TGCAGTGCTAGGAGGGGACGAGGAGATCAGCCCCAGCATTTT
CSARRGRGDQPQHF
>many|.|TRBJ1-6|TRBV12-3/TRBV12-4
TGTGCCAGCAGCCCGCAGGGGTCCTCCTATAATTCACCCCTCCACTTT
CASSPQGSSYNSPLHF
>.|TRBD2|TRBJ2-7|TRBV10-3
TGTGCCAGCGGAGTAGCGGGGACCCCCTACGAGCAGTACTTC
CASGVAGTPYEQYF
>.|.|TRBJ2-1|TRBV4-3
TGCGCCAGCAGCCACATCAGGGCGAACCTTTACAATGAGCAGTTCTTC
CASSHIRANLYNEQFF
>.|TRBD2|TRBJ2-3|TRBV7-9
TGTGCCAGCAGCTTTTGGGCGGGAGGCCAGAACACAGATACGCAGTATTTT
CASSFWAGGQNTDTQYF
>many|.|TRBJ2-6|TRBV12-3/TRBV12-4
TGTGCCAGCAGTCCCACATTTGGCCGGCGGTCTGGGGCCAACGTCCTGACTTTC
CASSPTFGRRSGANVLTF
>.|TRBD1|TRBJ2-5|TRBV7-6
TGTGCCAGCAGCTGGACCGGGACAGGGGCCAGACAAGAGACCCAGTACTTC
CASSWTGTGARQETQYF
>many|TRBD2|TRBJ2-1|TRBV11-3
TGTGCCAGCAGCTTAGTAGTAGCGGGAGGAGGCTACAATGAGCAGTTCTTC
CASSLVVAGGGYNEQFF
>.|TRBD1|TRBJ2-4|TRBV5-1
TGCGCCAGCAGCTTATGGGACAGGGCGATTCAGTACTTC
CASSLWDRAIQYF
>many|.|TRBJ1-2|TRBV6-1
TGTGCCAGCAGGCCCCTCGGCGGGGCAGGTGGCTACACCTTC
CASRPLGGAGGYTF
>many|.|TRBJ2-7|TRBV11-1
TGTGCCAGCAGCTTCGGGTGGACGCTCTACGAGCAGTACTTC
CASSFGWTLYEQYF
>.|TRBD1|TRBJ2-3|TRBV9
TGTGCCAGCAGCGTAGGCGCCGGGACAGGGACAGATACGCAGTATTTT
CASSVGAGTGTDTQYF
>few|TRBD1|TRBJ2-2|TRBV18
TGTGCCAGCTCAAGCTACTCCGGGACAGTCCTCGGGGAGCTGTTTTTT
CASSSYSGTVLGELFF
>many|.|TRBJ2-7|TRBV10-3
TGTGCCATCAGTGAGGGGGCTCGACAGGAGCAGTACTTC
CAISEGARQEQYF
>once|TRBD1|TRBJ2-5|TRBV7-3
TGTGCCAGCAGGGGAGCAAGGGACAGGGGGGCAGAGACCCAGTACTTC
CASRGARDRGAETQYF
>many|.|TRBJ2-7|TRBV7-9
TGTGCCAGCAGCCCCCCCTCTAGGGTCGAGCAGTACTTC
CASSPPSRVEQYF
>many|TRBD1|TRBJ2-3|TRBV10-2
TGCGCCAGCAGCTCTGGGACAGGCGAAGATACGCAGTATTTT
CASSSGTGEDTQYF
>many|TRBD1|TRBJ2-3|TRBV7-9
TGTGCCAGCAGAAGGGGACAGAGCACAGATACGCAGTATTTT
CASRRGQSTDTQYF
>.|TRBD1|TRBJ1-4|TRBV29-1
TGCAGCGTTACACAGGGGGCGGGGTACAATGAAAAACTGTTTTTT
CSVTQGAGYNEKLFF